The T cell receptor (beta chain) described here comes from a study of OX40 agonist ivuxolimab in advanced cancers. General study findings and limits: Some nonresponders additionally presented with little normalized T-cell clonal expansion.

Assay: immunoSEQ multiplex PCR; the TCRdb copy retains only in-frame clones and omits some. The sample lists approximately 74,000 clones; about 88% were seen once. As to this clone: Its antigen remains unknown.

CDR1 LGHNA and CDR2 YNFKEQ come from the germline V gene. Trimming removed 1 base from V and 8 bases from J, with 12 bases in between. The CDR3 is made up of 14 amino acids. The material was CD4+ or CD8+ T cells sorted from blood, obtained in a trial of the OX40 agonist ivuxolimab. The V and J genes are TRBV4-2 and TRBJ2-1, with a tentative D call TRBD1 (5 bases). The TCR sequence derives from an adult with an advanced solid tumor such as melanoma, head and neck, liver or kidney cancer. The CDR3 here is CASSQGSGPYEQFF. The CDR3 DNA reads as TGTGCCAGCAGCCAAGGGTCAGGGCCCTATGAGCAGTTCTTC.